Listed below are T cell receptor beta chains from one sample, sequenced in a study of T cell responses to AZD1222 COVID-19 vaccine. Profiling relied on immunoSEQ multiplex PCR, and the TCRdb table lists in-frame clones only, not all of them. The data show approximately 150,000 clones, more than 90% seen once. This specimen consisted of peripheral blood, obtained on day 0 of AZD1222 vaccination. The receptors stem from an adult in good health. The CDR3 runs from the conserved cysteine through the conserved F or W. A D gene is named only where the DNA matches it firmly. Clone size is given for some rows only: seen once, a few or many times, or a class if the clone is expanded.

cdr3_nt: TGCAGCGTTGAGTCCGAACGATGGGACACTGAAGCTTTCTTT; cdr3_aa: CSVESERWDTEAFF; d_call: .; v_call: TRBV29-1; j_call: TRBJ1-1; clone_size: .
cdr3_nt: TGCAGCGTTGGAACCCAGATTGAGCAGTTCTTC; cdr3_aa: CSVGTQIEQFF; d_call: .; v_call: TRBV29-1; j_call: TRBJ2-1; clone_size: .
cdr3_nt: TGTGCCAGCAGCGTAGCTACGGGGGAATTCGGAAACACCATATATTTT; cdr3_aa: CASSVATGEFGNTIYF; d_call: .; v_call: TRBV9; j_call: TRBJ1-3; clone_size: .
cdr3_nt: TGTGCCATCAGTGAGGCCGGGACATCTGACTATGGCTACACCTTC; cdr3_aa: CAISEAGTSDYGYTF; d_call: .; v_call: TRBV10-3; j_call: TRBJ1-2; clone_size: .
cdr3_nt: TGTGCCAGCTCCCCGGGACTAGCGGGAGACGAGCAGTACTTC; cdr3_aa: CASSPGLAGDEQYF; d_call: TRBD2; v_call: TRBV18; j_call: TRBJ2-7; clone_size: few
cdr3_nt: TGTGCTAGTGGTTTCACCACTACAGGGGCTCCGAACTATGGCTACACCTTC; cdr3_aa: CASGFTTTGAPNYGYTF; d_call: TRBD1; v_call: TRBV12-5; j_call: TRBJ1-2; clone_size: once
cdr3_nt: TGTGCCAGCAGTATGGACAGACCGAACACTGAAGCTTTCTTT; cdr3_aa: CASSMDRPNTEAFF; d_call: .; v_call: TRBV28; j_call: TRBJ1-1; clone_size: .
cdr3_nt: TGTGCCATCAGCCGGCAGGTCGAGAACACTGAAGCTTTCTTT; cdr3_aa: CAISRQVENTEAFF; d_call: .; v_call: TRBV10-3; j_call: TRBJ1-1; clone_size: .
cdr3_nt: TGTGCCAGTAGTCTCACGGGACAGGGCACTGAAGCTTTCTTT; cdr3_aa: CASSLTGQGTEAFF; d_call: TRBD1; v_call: TRBV19; j_call: TRBJ1-1; clone_size: .
cdr3_nt: TGCGCCAGCAGCTCCTCTCGGGACAGGGGATATACTAACTATGGCTACACCTTC; cdr3_aa: CASSSSRDRGYTNYGYTF; d_call: TRBD1; v_call: TRBV5-1; j_call: TRBJ1-2; clone_size: .
cdr3_nt: TGTGCCAGCAGCCGGGCGGGGGATGAAAAACTGTTTTTT; cdr3_aa: CASSRAGDEKLFF; d_call: .; v_call: TRBV7-8; j_call: TRBJ1-4; clone_size: .
cdr3_nt: TGTGCCAGCAGCCAAAAGGGGGCCTACGAGCAGTACTTC; cdr3_aa: CASSQKGAYEQYF; d_call: .; v_call: TRBV3-1/TRBV3-2; j_call: TRBJ2-7; clone_size: .
cdr3_nt: TGCGCCAGCAGCTTCGACAGCTCCTATAATTCACCCCTCCACTTT; cdr3_aa: CASSFDSSYNSPLHF; d_call: .; v_call: TRBV5-1; j_call: TRBJ1-6; clone_size: .
cdr3_nt: TGTGCCAGCAGCTTATCAGGGTTCCGCGAGCAGTACTTC; cdr3_aa: CASSLSGFREQYF; d_call: .; v_call: TRBV7-2; j_call: TRBJ2-7; clone_size: .
cdr3_nt: TGTGCCAGCAGCACGAAATGGACAGGGATCTATGGCTACACCTTC; cdr3_aa: CASSTKWTGIYGYTF; d_call: TRBD1; v_call: TRBV6-5; j_call: TRBJ1-2; clone_size: once
cdr3_nt: TGCGCCAGCAGCCAAGAGGAGCGAGATACGCAGTATTTT; cdr3_aa: CASSQEERDTQYF; d_call: .; v_call: TRBV4-1; j_call: TRBJ2-3; clone_size: once
cdr3_nt: TGTGGAACAGGGGGCGCCTATAATTCACCCCTCCACTTT; cdr3_aa: CGTGGAYNSPLHF; d_call: TRBD1; v_call: TRBV30; j_call: TRBJ1-6; clone_size: .
cdr3_nt: TGTGCCAGCAGTTACAACAGAGGCATGAACACTGAAGCTTTCTTT; cdr3_aa: CASSYNRGMNTEAFF; d_call: .; v_call: TRBV6-5; j_call: TRBJ1-1; clone_size: .
cdr3_nt: TGTGCCAGCAGCTTAGCGGGGGGCCCCCGGGATACGCAGTATTTT; cdr3_aa: CASSLAGGPRDTQYF; d_call: .; v_call: TRBV7-2; j_call: TRBJ2-3; clone_size: .
cdr3_nt: TGTGCCAGCAGCGCCTCCCGAATTCGGACGGAGTCCTACGAGCAGTACTTC; cdr3_aa: CASSASRIRTESYEQYF; d_call: .; v_call: TRBV7-8; j_call: TRBJ2-7; clone_size: .
cdr3_nt: TGTGCCAGCAGCTTAGCGACAGGGCAGCCCCAGCATTTT; cdr3_aa: CASSLATGQPQHF; d_call: TRBD1; v_call: TRBV7-9; j_call: TRBJ1-5; clone_size: .
cdr3_nt: TGTGCCAGCTCGTACAAACAGGGAAACTACGAGCAGTACTTC; cdr3_aa: CASSYKQGNYEQYF; d_call: .; v_call: TRBV18; j_call: TRBJ2-7; clone_size: .
cdr3_nt: TGTGCCAGCAGCTATACCGGGACAGAAGCTTTCTTT; cdr3_aa: CASSYTGTEAFF; d_call: .; v_call: TRBV7-9; j_call: TRBJ1-1; clone_size: .
cdr3_nt: TGTGCCAGCTCACCACCGAGGGCCTCTGGAAACACCATATATTTT; cdr3_aa: CASSPPRASGNTIYF; d_call: .; v_call: TRBV18; j_call: TRBJ1-3; clone_size: .
cdr3_nt: TGTGCCAGCTCACCACAGGGGAGCGAGCAGTACTTC; cdr3_aa: CASSPQGSEQYF; d_call: .; v_call: TRBV18; j_call: TRBJ2-7; clone_size: .
cdr3_nt: TGTGCCAGTAGTCCCGGGACTCCCAATGAGCAGTTCTTC; cdr3_aa: CASSPGTPNEQFF; d_call: .; v_call: TRBV19; j_call: TRBJ2-1; clone_size: .
cdr3_nt: TGTGCCTGGAGTACAACAGAGAATCAGCCCCAGCATTTT; cdr3_aa: CAWSTTENQPQHF; d_call: .; v_call: TRBV30; j_call: TRBJ1-5; clone_size: few
cdr3_nt: TGTGCCAGCAGCCAAGCAAGTTCGTCCACTGAAGCTTTCTTT; cdr3_aa: CASSQASSSTEAFF; d_call: .; v_call: TRBV3-1/TRBV3-2; j_call: TRBJ1-1; clone_size: .
cdr3_nt: TGTGCCTGGAGTGTTGGAGCCCAATATAGCAATCAGCCCCAGCATTTT; cdr3_aa: CAWSVGAQYSNQPQHF; d_call: .; v_call: TRBV30; j_call: TRBJ1-5; clone_size: .